This T cell receptor (beta chain) was profiled in a study of somatic mutations in cytotoxic T cells in rheumatoid arthritis. The CDR3 spans 15 residues. From germline, CDR1 is LGHNA and CDR2 YSLEER. V was pared by 1 base and J by 3 bases, with 13 bases between. Produced via immunoSEQ multiplex PCR; TCRdb's table is partial and in-frame only. The repertoire holds 20,000 to 25,000 clones, with roughly 80% as singletons. Sample: CD8+ T cells sorted from blood. The source is an adult with rheumatoid arthritis. The chain combines TRBV4-3 with TRBJ2-7; TRBD2 might be the D (6 bases). The DNA of the CDR3 is TGCGCCAGCAGCCAAGGAAGGGGAGGACTCTACGAGCAGTACTTC. Translation gives CASSQGRGGLYEQYF.